This T cell receptor beta chain derives from a study of blood T cell repertoires in COVID-19. Study background: Material from acute and convalescent COVID-19 was sourced from the United States, Italy and Spain.

Under the authors' procedure: Estimation of nucleated cell counts was performed using reference gene primer amplification. Profiling relied on immunoSEQ multiplex PCR, and the TCRdb table lists in-frame clones only, not all of them. V, J and clone size are those of that table, while D and trimming were read from the DNA. The sample consists of 350,000 or so clones, more than 85% of them appearing once. The sample comprised PBMCs or T cells enriched from blood (not recorded which). The sequence was collected from a woman aged 25-40 years who had recovered from COVID-19.

DNA of the CDR3: TGCGCCAGCAGCCAAGAACGAGGAAATGAAAAACTGTTTTTT. It encodes CASSQERGNEKLFF. The chain links TRBV4-1 to TRBJ1-4, with D unclear. Germline values: CDR1 MGHRA, CDR2 YSYEKL. Trimming left V 0 bases short and J 5 bases short, with 7 bases between. The CDR3 loop spans 14 amino acids.